This is a list of T cell receptor beta chains from one sample in a study of cytomegalovirus exposure and HLA in healthy donors. Measured with immunoSEQ multiplex PCR; TCRdb has only the in-frame clones, and not every one. This sample has 100,000 to 150,000 clones, with roughly 76% found just once. The sample was PBMCs. The receptors come from a woman aged 45-60 years in good health and CMV-seronegative. CDR3s leave out the opening cysteine and the closing phenylalanine or tryptophan. The order of the fields is CDR3 length, J gene, V gene, CDR3 protein.

10	TRBJ1-1	TRBV27	ASSSGSTEAF
13	TRBJ2-5	TRBV7-2	ASSSRTSGQETQY
12	TRBJ2-1	TRBV7-9	SSSLVSGVDEQF
13	TRBJ1-1	TRBV28	ASTDRGLQNTEAF
12	TRBJ2-7	TRBV6-1	ASSIRQSSYEQY
11	TRBJ1-2	TRBV5-4	ASSLAIAGGYT
10	TRBJ2-7	TRBV5-6	ASSWTGYEQY
12	.	TRBV4-3	ASSPTEGVNEQY
10	TRBJ1-1	TRBV29-1	SADPGREGAF
11	TRBJ2-1	TRBV6-6	ASSPQTSNEQF